This TCR beta chain appears in the sequencing data of a study of T cells after yellow fever vaccination. Background on the study: Fractions of low cell number were prepared using SMART-Seq v4 Ultra Low Input. Findings and limits, study-wide: Peaking faster, on day 5 versus 15, the secondary response was nonetheless weaker.

The germline gives CDR1 LGHNA, CDR2 YSLEER. This CDR3 contains 15 residues. Trimming shortened V by 1 base and J by 6 bases, and 13 bases separated the two germline ends. Via MiXCR, TCRdb re-called the 5' RACE reads, giving one row per CDR3 protein. This sample yields a few hundred thousand distinct CDR3 sequences, of which about 6.6% are seen a single time; 15% to 20% belongs to the top ten. Of note for this clonotype: Its antigen is not identified.

The sequence came from a man younger than 35 who received the YFV17D yellow fever vaccine. V gene TRBV4-3 combines with J gene TRBJ1-5; a possible D gene is TRBD1 (6 bases). This specimen consisted of PBMCs, obtained about 41 days after the first yellow fever vaccination. In DNA, the CDR3 is TGCGCCAGCAGCCAAGTTAACGGGGGCGGTCAGCCCCAGCATTTT. Translated: CASSQVNGGGQPQHF.